This T cell receptor beta chain was captured by sequencing in a study of control samples from healthy donors and cancer patients. Data came from immunoSEQ multiplex PCR; TCRdb stores just in-frame clones and leaves some out. Of about 190,000 clones in the sample, about 89% are singletons; the top ten hold less than 2%. The CDR3 is made up of 13 amino acids. Germline V gene lookup returns CDR1 LNHDA and CDR2 SQIVND (reference sequence). V gave up 4 bases and J gave up 1 base, with 5 bases separating them. The sample taken for sequencing was blood. This TCR was sampled from a man aged 30-40 years in good health. The chain recombines TRBV19 with TRBJ1-3; D unclear. The CDR3 loop reads CASSRSSGNTIYF. The CDR3 region has the DNA TGTGCCAGTAGTAGGAGTTCTGGAAACACCATATATTTT.